Described below is a single T cell receptor (beta chain) sequence and its context. Primers: 60 Vbeta forward and 13 Jbeta reverse. Clones were sequenced by immunoSEQ multiplex PCR, and TCRdb holds only the in-frame ones, with some missing. The sample has 120,000 to 150,000 clones; around 77% are singletons. The sample is drawn from a study of cytomegalovirus exposure and HLA in healthy donors. The germline V and J ends were trimmed by 5 bases and 0 bases, with 8 bases remaining between them. The CDR3 has 14 amino acids. Germline loops: CDR1 SGHRS, CDR2 YFSETQ. The sequence was obtained from a woman between 50 and 59 years old in good health and CMV-seronegative. Sequencing used PBMCs. This chain joins TRBV5-1 and TRBJ2-2; possible D gene TRBD2, 6 bases. The CDR3 loop is CASRWEANTGELFF. CDR3 DNA sequence: TGCGCCAGCAGATGGGAGGCGAACACCGGGGAGCTGTTTTTT.